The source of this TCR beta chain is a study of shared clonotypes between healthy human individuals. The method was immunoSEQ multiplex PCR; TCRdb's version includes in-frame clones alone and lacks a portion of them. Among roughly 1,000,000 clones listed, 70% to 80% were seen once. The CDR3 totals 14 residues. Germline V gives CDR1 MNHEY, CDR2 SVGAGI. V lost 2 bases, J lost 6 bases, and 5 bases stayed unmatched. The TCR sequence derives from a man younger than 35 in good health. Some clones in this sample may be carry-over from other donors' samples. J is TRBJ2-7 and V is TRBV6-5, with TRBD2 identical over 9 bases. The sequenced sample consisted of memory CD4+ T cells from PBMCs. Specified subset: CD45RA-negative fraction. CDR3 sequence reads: CASSYGAGGGEQYF. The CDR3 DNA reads TGTGCCAGCAGTTACGGAGCGGGAGGTGGCGAGCAGTACTTC.